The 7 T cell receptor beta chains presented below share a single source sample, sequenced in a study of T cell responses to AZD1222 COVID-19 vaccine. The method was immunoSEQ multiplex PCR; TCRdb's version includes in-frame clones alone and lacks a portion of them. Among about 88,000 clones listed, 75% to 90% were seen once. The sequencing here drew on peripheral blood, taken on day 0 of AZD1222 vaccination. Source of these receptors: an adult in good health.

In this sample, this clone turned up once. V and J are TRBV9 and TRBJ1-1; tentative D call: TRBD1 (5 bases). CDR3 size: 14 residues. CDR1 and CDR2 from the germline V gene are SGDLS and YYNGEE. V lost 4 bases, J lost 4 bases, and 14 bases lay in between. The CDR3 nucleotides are TGTGCCAGCAGCCCGGGACGACGGGGCACTGAAGCTTTCTTT. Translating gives CASSPGRRGTEAFF.

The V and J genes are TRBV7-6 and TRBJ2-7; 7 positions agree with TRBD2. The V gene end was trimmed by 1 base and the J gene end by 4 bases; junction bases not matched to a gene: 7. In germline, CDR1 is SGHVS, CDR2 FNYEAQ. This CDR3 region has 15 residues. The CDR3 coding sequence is TGTGCCAGCAGCTTAGTAGGAAGCGGGGATTACGAGCAGTACTTC. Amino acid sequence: CASSLVGSGDYEQYF.

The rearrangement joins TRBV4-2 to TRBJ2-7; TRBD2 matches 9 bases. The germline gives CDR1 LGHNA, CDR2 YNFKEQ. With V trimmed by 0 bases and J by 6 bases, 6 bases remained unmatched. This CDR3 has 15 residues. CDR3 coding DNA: TGTGCCAGCAGCCAAGATTCCCTAGCGGGGTTCGAGCAGTACTTC. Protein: CASSQDSLAGFEQYF.

The CDR3 DNA reads TGTGCCAGCAGCCGACTTGACACAGATACGCAGTATTTT. This encodes CASSRLDTDTQYF. The rearrangement links TRBV11-2 to TRBJ2-3; D remains unclear. Germline V gene lookup returns CDR1 SGHAT and CDR2 FQNNGV. The V and J ends lost 5 bases and 2 bases respectively, with 8 bases between them. The CDR3 has 13 amino acids.

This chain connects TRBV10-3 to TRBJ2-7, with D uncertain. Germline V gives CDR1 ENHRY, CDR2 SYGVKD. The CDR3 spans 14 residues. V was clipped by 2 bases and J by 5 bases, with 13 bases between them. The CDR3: CAISERRQKNEQYF. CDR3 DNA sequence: TGTGCCATCAGTGAGAGGAGACAAAAAAACGAGCAGTACTTC.

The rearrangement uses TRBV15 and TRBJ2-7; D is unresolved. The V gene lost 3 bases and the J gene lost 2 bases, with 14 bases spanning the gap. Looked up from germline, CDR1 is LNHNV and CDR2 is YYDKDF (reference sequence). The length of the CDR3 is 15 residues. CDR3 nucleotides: TGTGCCACCAGCAGTCATTCCGGGCCGGCCTACGAGCAGTACTTC. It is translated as CATSSHSGPAYEQYF.

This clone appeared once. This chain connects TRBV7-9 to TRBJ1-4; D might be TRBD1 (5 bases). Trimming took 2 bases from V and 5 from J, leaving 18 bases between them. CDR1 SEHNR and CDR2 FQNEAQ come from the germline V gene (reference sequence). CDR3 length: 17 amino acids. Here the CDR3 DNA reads TGTGCCAGCAGCTTACGGCGCGGGACTAACGGGAATGAAAAACTGTTTTTT. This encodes CASSLRRGTNGNEKLFF.